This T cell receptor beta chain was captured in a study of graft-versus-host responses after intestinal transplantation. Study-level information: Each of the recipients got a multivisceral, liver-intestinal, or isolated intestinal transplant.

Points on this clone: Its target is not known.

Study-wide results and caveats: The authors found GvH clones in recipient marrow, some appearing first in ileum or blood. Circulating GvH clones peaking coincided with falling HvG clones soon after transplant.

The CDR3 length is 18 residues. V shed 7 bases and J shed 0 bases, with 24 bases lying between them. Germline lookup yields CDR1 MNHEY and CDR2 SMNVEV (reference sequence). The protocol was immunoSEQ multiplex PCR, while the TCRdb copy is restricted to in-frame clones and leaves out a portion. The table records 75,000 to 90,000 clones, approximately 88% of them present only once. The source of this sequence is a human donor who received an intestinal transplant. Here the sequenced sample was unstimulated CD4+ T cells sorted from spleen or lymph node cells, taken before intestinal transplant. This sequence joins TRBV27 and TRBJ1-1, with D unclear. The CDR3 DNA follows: TGTGCCAGCACTCCTCGGGCGGGGAACGGTGGCATGAACACTGAAGCTTTCTTT. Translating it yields CASTPRAGNGGMNTEAFF.